These T cell receptor beta chains were read from a single sample in a study of PD-L1 blockade in urothelial cancer. Here immunoSEQ multiplex PCR was the method, and the copy in TCRdb shows in-frame clones only, minus some. Of around 47,000 clones listed, roughly four fifths were seen once; the top ten hold about 13%. The sequenced sample was PBMCs, obtained around atezolizumab (anti-PD-L1) treatment. The receptors were gathered from a man between 60 and 70 years old with urothelial cancer. CDR3s include the opening cysteine and the closing phenylalanine or tryptophan. The D gene is left open where the match is weak. Only some rows state a clone size, as once, few, many or a class for expanded clones.

V,J,size,D,DNA,CDR3
TRBV7-9,TRBJ1-1,-,-,TGTGCCAGCAGCTTGACAGGAATGAACACTGAAGCTTTCTTT,CASSLTGMNTEAFF
TRBV10-3,TRBJ1-5,-,TRBD1,TGTGCCATCAGTGAGGCAAAACAGGGGGCGAATCCCAATCAGCCCCAGCATTTT,CAISEAKQGANPNQPQHF
TRBV10-2,TRBJ2-5,-,-,TGCGCCAGCAGTGGTCCGGGGAACCAAGAGACCCAGTACTTC,CASSGPGNQETQYF
TRBV28,TRBJ2-2,-,TRBD1,TGTGCCAGCAGTTTATCCTGGCAGGGGGTCGGGGAGCTGTTTTTT,CASSLSWQGVGELFF
TRBV19,TRBJ2-3,few,TRBD2,TGTGCCAGTAGGACTAGCGGAATCACAGATACGCAGTATTTT,CASRTSGITDTQYF
TRBV27,TRBJ2-7,-,-,TGTGCCAGCAGTTCAACCGGGACAATTACATACGAGCAGTACTTC,CASSSTGTITYEQYF
TRBV18,TRBJ2-3,-,TRBD2,TGTGGTACTAGCGAATCAGATACGCAGTATTTT,CGTSESDTQYF
TRBV6-1,TRBJ1-2,-,TRBD1,TGTGCCAGCAACCCCGGGACAGGGTATGGCTACACCTTC,CASNPGTGYGYTF
TRBV7-8,TRBJ2-5,-,TRBD1,TGTGCCAGCAGCACAAATCCGGGACAGGGCCAAGAGACCCAGTACTTC,CASSTNPGQGQETQYF
TRBV2,TRBJ1-1,-,TRBD1,TGTGCCTCAGGGACAGGGGGCATAACTGAAGCTTTCTTT,CASGTGGITEAFF
TRBV10-3,TRBJ2-5,-,TRBD1,TGTGCCATCAGTGACTCTAGGACAGGGGTAGAAGAGACCCAGTACTTC,CAISDSRTGVEETQYF
TRBV5-1,TRBJ2-5,-,TRBD1,TGCGCCAGCAGCTTGAGGGCAGGGGGTTCTCAAGAGACCCAGTACTTC,CASSLRAGGSQETQYF
TRBV11-2,TRBJ2-3,-,TRBD2,TGTGCCAGCAGCTTAGATCCCCTCGGTAGCGGGGGGGCTAAGGATACGCAGTATTTT,CASSLDPLGSGGAKDTQYF
TRBV6-5,TRBJ2-7,-,-,TGTGCCAGCACTCGGACACAACTCTCCTACGAGCAGTACTTC,CASTRTQLSYEQYF
TRBV5-6,TRBJ2-3,-,-,TGTGCCAGCAGCTTGGCGTTAGCGGCTTCGCCTAGCACAGATACGCAGTATTTT,CASSLALAASPSTDTQYF
TRBV6-5,TRBJ1-1,-,-,TGTGCCAGCAGTTACTCAATCCTGACACCGAACACTGAAGCTTTCTTT,CASSYSILTPNTEAFF
TRBV5-4,TRBJ2-1,once,-,TGTGCCAGCAGCTTGGCCGGGGGTGAGCAGTTCTTC,CASSLAGGEQFF
TRBV28,TRBJ1-4,-,TRBD1,TGTGCCACCAGACAGGGTTACGAAAAACTGTTTTTT,CATRQGYEKLFF
TRBV23-1,TRBJ2-7,-,TRBD2,TGCGCCAGCAGTCACCACATAGCGGGGACCTCCTACGAGCAGTACTTC,CASSHHIAGTSYEQYF
TRBV6-4,TRBJ1-6,-,-,TGTGCCAGCAGTGAAGAGGGAGTTCCTAATTCACCCCTCCACTTT,CASSEEGVPNSPLHF
TRBV2,TRBJ1-1,-,TRBD1,TGTGCCAGCAGGGACTCACAGGGGGGCACTGAAGCTTTCTTT,CASRDSQGGTEAFF
TRBV10-2,TRBJ2-1,-,TRBD2,TGCGCCAGCAGTAGCGGGGCCCGCTACAATGAGCAGTTCTTC,CASSSGARYNEQFF
TRBV30,TRBJ2-2,few,-,TGTGCCCACCGGGGTTCGACCGGGGAGCTGTTTTTT,CAHRGSTGELFF
TRBV7-2,TRBJ2-1,-,TRBD1,TGTGCCAGCAGCTTAGCGGGACAGCTTGCGGATGAGCAGTTCTTC,CASSLAGQLADEQFF
TRBV6-6,TRBJ1-5,-,-,TGTGCCAGCAGTCCTCCCGGGATGGATAGCAATCAGCCCCAGCATTTT,CASSPPGMDSNQPQHF
TRBV6-5,TRBJ2-3,-,-,TGTGCCAGCAGTTACTCGGGGGGGGCCCCAGATACGCAGTATTTT,CASSYSGGAPDTQYF
TRBV5-4,TRBJ2-1,-,TRBD2,TGTGCCAGCAGCCCTCTAGCGGGGGGGCCTCGAGAGCAGTTCTTC,CASSPLAGGPREQFF
TRBV19,TRBJ2-3,-,TRBD2,TGTGCCAGTAGTATAGGAGGACTAGCGATAAGCACAGATACGCAGTATTTT,CASSIGGLAISTDTQYF
TRBV19,TRBJ2-1,-,TRBD2,TGTGCCCCCGGGGCTAGCGGGAGTCTGGTGTCCTACAATGAGCAGTTCTTC,CAPGASGSLVSYNEQFF
TRBV2,TRBJ1-4,-,TRBD1,TGTGCCAGTGGGGGACAGGGGTCAACTAATGAAAAACTGTTTTTT,CASGGQGSTNEKLFF
TRBV5-1,TRBJ1-5,-,-,TGCGCCAGCAGCTTGGACAGTGATCAGCCCCAGCATTTT,CASSLDSDQPQHF
TRBV6-4,TRBJ2-1,-,TRBD2,TGTGCCAGCAGAGCGGGGGGGCCCTACAATGAGCAGTTCTTC,CASRAGGPYNEQFF
TRBV7-6,TRBJ2-3,-,TRBD1,TGTGCCAGCAGCGGTACAGGGGCCCGCACAGATACGCAGTATTTT,CASSGTGARTDTQYF
TRBV5-4,TRBJ2-1,-,TRBD2,TGTGCCAGCAGCTTGAGTAGCGGGGGCTCCTACAATGAGCAGTTCTTC,CASSLSSGGSYNEQFF
TRBV7-2,TRBJ2-7,-,TRBD1,TGTGCCAGCAGCTTCCCCGGGACAGGGGTCTACGAGCAGTACTTC,CASSFPGTGVYEQYF